The next 10 T cell receptor beta chains were all read from a single sample in a study of blood T cell repertoires in COVID-19. Method: immunoSEQ multiplex PCR; TCRdb's copy keeps in-frame clones and lacks some. This table has 95,000 to 150,000 clones, roughly 69% appearing once. The specimen sequenced was peripheral blood. The origin of the receptors is a woman in her 70s with acute or convalescent COVID-19.

The chain combines TRBV7-3 with TRBJ2-6; 8 bases map to TRBD1. Germline V gives CDR1 SGHTA, CDR2 FQGTGA. The CDR3 is 19 amino acids. J was trimmed by 2 bases and V by 5 bases; bases with no gene match: 14. The CDR3 protein is CASSPPPSKTGAGANVLTF. In DNA form, the CDR3 reads TGTGCCAGCAGCCCGCCCCCCTCTAAGACAGGGGCTGGGGCCAACGTCCTGACTTTC.

The chain has TRBV21-1 and TRBJ2-5; the D call in the table, TRBD1, was not verified against the DNA. TRBV21-1 is flagged as a pseudogene. CDR3 size: 15 residues. The CDR3 is CASSKWAGIDRTQYF. The DNA of the CDR3 is TGTGCCAGCAGCAAATGGGCAGGGATCGACCGGACCCAGTACTTC.

This chain links TRBV4-3 with TRBJ2-1; TRBD2 is a possible D gene (5 bases). This CDR3 contains 14 residues. Trimming stripped 1 base from V and 6 bases from J, with 10 bases between. CDR1 and CDR2 (germline): LGHNA, YSLEER. The CDR3 nucleotides are TGCGCCAGCAGCCAAGCTGCCGGGGTCAATGAGCAGTTCTTC. This encodes CASSQAAGVNEQFF.

The rearrangement joins TRBV6-2 or TRBV6-3 to TRBJ2-7; 11 bases are shared with TRBD2. CDR1 and CDR2 from the germline V gene are MNHEY and SVGEGT. This CDR3 spans 16 amino acids. Unmatched junction bases numbered 6, after V lost 3 bases and J lost 2 bases. The CDR3 DNA sequence: TGTGCCAGCAGTTATCAGACTAGCGGGATTGCCTACGAGCAGTACTTC. This gives the protein CASSYQTSGIAYEQYF.

The chain links TRBV5-1 to TRBJ2-7; D not resolved. The V end was cut by 0 bases, the J end by 6 bases, with 13 bases between. CDR1 and CDR2 from the germline V gene are SGHRS and YFSETQ. The length of the CDR3 is 14 residues. As DNA, the CDR3 is TGCGCCAGCAGCTTGGCCAGTAGCCGACTCGAGCAGTACTTC. Translated, it gives CASSLASSRLEQYF.

The rearrangement uses TRBV19 and TRBJ2-1, with 7 bases lining up with TRBD1. CDR3 length equals 14 residues. Losses at the gene ends were 4 bases for V and 8 bases for J; bases not matched to a gene: 8. From germline, CDR1 is LNHDA and CDR2 SQIVND (reference sequence). In DNA, the CDR3 is TGTGCCAGTAGTAGTGACAGGGTTTGGGATGAGCAGTTCTTC. Its protein product is CASSSDRVWDEQFF. Looking up the rest from reference TRBV19 and TRBJ2-1 gives the full variable domain: DGGITQSPKYLFRKEGQNVTLSCEQNLNHDAMYWYRQDPGQGLRLIYYSQIVNDFQKGDIAEGYSVSREKKESFPLTVTSAQKNPTAFYLCASSSDRVWDEQFFGPGTRLTVL.

This clone was counted only a few times. This chain joins TRBV28 and TRBJ1-1; D not resolved. Germline V gene lookup returns CDR1 MDHEN and CDR2 SYDVKM. V shed 5 bases and J shed 7 bases, with 8 bases lying between them. The CDR3 covers 11 residues. The CDR3 here is CASSGPYEAFF. CDR3 DNA sequence: TGTGCCAGCAGTGGGCCGTATGAAGCTTTCTTT.

This chain links TRBV5-4 with TRBJ2-5; D not resolved. The germline V and J ends were trimmed by 4 bases and 5 bases, with 12 bases remaining between them. CDR3 length: 13 amino acids. Germline loops: CDR1 SGHNT, CDR2 YYREEE (reference sequence). Here the CDR3 reads CASSDPSRETQYF. CDR3 bases: TGTGCCAGCAGCGATCCTTCCCGGGAGACCCAGTACTTC.

The V and J genes are TRBV4-3 and TRBJ1-4; TRBD1 matches 10 bases. The germline gives CDR1 LGHNA, CDR2 YSLEER. The V gene end was trimmed by 1 base and the J gene end by 4 bases; junction bases not matched to a gene: 0. The CDR3 has 15 residues. CDR3 coding DNA: TGCGCCAGCAGCCAAGGGACAGGGGGTAATGAAAAACTGTTTTTT. Amino acids: CASSQGTGGNEKLFF.

The chain uses TRBV7-2 and TRBJ2-3, with D possibly matching TRBD1 (6 bases). Trimming cost V 1 base and J 10 bases, with 12 bases left between them. CDR1 is SGHTA, CDR2 FQGNSA, per germline. The CDR3 is 13 amino acids. The DNA of the CDR3 is TGTGCCAGCAGCTTAGGGGCAGGGGATTCGCAGTATTTT. Protein sequence: CASSLGAGDSQYF.